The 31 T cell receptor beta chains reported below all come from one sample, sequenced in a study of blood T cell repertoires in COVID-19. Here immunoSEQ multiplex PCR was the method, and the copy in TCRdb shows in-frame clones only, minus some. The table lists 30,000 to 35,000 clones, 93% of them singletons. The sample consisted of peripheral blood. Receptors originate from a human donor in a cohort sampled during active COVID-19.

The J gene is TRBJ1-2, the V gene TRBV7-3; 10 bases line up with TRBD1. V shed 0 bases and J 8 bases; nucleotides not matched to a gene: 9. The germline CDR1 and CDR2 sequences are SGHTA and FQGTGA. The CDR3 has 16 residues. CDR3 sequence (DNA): TGTGCCAGCAGCTTAACTGGGGGCGACAGGGGGCCGGGCTACACCTTC. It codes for CASSLTGGDRGPGYTF.

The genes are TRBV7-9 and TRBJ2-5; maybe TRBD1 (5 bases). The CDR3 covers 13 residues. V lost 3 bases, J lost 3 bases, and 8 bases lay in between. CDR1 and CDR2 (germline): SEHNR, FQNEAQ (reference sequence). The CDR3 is CASSFPREETQYF. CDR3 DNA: TGTGCCAGCAGCTTCCCCAGGGAAGAGACCCAGTACTTC.

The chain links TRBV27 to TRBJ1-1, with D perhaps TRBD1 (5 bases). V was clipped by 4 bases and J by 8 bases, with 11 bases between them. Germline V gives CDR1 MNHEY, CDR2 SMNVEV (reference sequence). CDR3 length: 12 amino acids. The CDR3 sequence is CASSSQWGEAFF. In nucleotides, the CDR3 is TGTGCCAGCAGTTCACAGTGGGGCGAAGCTTTCTTT.

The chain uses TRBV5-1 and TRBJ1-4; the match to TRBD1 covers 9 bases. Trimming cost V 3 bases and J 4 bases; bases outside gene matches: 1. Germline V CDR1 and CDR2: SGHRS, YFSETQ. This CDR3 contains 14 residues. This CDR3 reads CASSSGQGNEKLFF. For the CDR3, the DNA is TGCGCCAGCAGCTCGGGACAGGGTAATGAAAAACTGTTTTTT. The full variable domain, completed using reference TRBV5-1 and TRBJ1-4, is KAGVTQTPRYLIKTRGQQVTLSCSPISGHRSVSWYQQTPGQGLQFLFEYFSETQRNKGNFPGRFSGRQFSNSRSEMNVSTLELGDSALYLCASSSGQGNEKLFFGSGTQLSVL.

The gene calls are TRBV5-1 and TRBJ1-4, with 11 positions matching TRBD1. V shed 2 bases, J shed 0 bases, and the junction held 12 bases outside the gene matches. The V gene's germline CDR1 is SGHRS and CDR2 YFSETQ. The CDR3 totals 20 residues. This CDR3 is CASSLTPPGQGAPTNEKLFF. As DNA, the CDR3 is TGCGCCAGCAGCTTAACCCCCCCCGGACAGGGGGCACCAACTAATGAAAAACTGTTTTTT.

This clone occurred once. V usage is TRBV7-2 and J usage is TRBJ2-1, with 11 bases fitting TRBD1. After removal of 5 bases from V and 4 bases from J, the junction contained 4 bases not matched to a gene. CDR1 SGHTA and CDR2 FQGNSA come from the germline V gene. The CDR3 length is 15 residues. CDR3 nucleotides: TGTGCCAGCAGCACCGGGACAGGGGGATACAATGAGCAGTTCTTC. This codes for CASSTGTGGYNEQFF.

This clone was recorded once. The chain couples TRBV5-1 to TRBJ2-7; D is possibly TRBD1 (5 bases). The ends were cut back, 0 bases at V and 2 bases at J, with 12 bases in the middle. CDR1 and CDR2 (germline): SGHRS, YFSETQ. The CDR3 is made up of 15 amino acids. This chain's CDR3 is CASSLDGQGPYEQYF. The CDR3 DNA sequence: TGCGCCAGCAGCTTGGACGGGCAGGGTCCCTACGAGCAGTACTTC. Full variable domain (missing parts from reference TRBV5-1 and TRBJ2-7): KAGVTQTPRYLIKTRGQQVTLSCSPISGHRSVSWYQQTPGQGLQFLFEYFSETQRNKGNFPGRFSGRQFSNSRSEMNVSTLELGDSALYLCASSLDGQGPYEQYFGPGTRLTVT.

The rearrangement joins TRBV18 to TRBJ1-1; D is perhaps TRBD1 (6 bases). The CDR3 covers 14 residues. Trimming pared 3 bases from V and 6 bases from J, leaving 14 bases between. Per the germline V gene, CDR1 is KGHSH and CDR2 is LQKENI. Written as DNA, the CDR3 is TGTGCCAGCTCACCCAGTACAGGGCTGGCTGAAGCTTTCTTT. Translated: CASSPSTGLAEAFF.

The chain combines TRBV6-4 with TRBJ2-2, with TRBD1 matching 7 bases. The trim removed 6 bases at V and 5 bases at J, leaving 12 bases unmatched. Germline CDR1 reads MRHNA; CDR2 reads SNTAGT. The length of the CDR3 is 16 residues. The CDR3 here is CASSRNRQGRTGELFF. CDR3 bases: TGTGCCAGCAGCAGGAACCGACAGGGTCGGACCGGGGAGCTGTTTTTT.

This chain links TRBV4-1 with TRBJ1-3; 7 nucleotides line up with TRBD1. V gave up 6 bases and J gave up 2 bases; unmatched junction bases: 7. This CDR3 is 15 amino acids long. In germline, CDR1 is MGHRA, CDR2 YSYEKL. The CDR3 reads CASSYRGDPGNTIYF. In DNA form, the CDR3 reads TGCGCCAGCAGTTACAGGGGTGACCCTGGAAACACCATATATTTT.

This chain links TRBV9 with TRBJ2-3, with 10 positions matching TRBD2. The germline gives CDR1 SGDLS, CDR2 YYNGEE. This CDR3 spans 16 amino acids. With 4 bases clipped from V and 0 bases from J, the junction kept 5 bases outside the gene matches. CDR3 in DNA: TGTGCCAGCAGCCCAGAAGCGGGAGGGAGCACAGATACGCAGTATTTT. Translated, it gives CASSPEAGGSTDTQYF.

The CDR3 reads CASSYGGAHNEQFF. CDR3 bases: TGTGCCAGCAGTTACGGGGGGGCCCACAATGAGCAGTTCTTC. V is TRBV6-5 and J is TRBJ2-1; possible D gene TRBD2, 7 bases. This CDR3 comprises 14 residues. CDR1 MNHEY and CDR2 SVGAGI come from the germline V gene. V lost 2 bases and J lost 5, with 10 bases in between.

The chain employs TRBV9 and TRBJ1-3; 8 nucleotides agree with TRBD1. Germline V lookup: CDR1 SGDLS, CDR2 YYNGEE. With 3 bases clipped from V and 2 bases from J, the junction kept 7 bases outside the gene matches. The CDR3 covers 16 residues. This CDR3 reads CASSAADREAGNTIYF. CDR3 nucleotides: TGTGCCAGCAGCGCCGCGGACAGGGAAGCTGGAAACACCATATATTTT.

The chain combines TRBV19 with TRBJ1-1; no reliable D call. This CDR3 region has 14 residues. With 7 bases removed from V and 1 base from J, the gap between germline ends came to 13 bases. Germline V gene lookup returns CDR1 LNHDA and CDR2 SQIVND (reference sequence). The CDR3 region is CASKFTQPNTEAFF. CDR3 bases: TGTGCCAGTAAATTTACACAACCGAACACTGAAGCTTTCTTT.

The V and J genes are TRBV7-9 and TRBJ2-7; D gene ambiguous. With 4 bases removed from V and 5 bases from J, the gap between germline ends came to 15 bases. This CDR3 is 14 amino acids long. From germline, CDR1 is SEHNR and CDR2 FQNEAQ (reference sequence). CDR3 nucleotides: TGTGCCAGCAGCTCTCCGACTGTAACCAACGAGCAGTACTTC. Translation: CASSSPTVTNEQYF.

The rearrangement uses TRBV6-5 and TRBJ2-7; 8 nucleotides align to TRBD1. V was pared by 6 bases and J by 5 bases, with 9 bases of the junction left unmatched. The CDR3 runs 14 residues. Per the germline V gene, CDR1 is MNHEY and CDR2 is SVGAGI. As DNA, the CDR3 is TGTGCCAGCAGCAGGGGCAGGGGGCTCCACGAGCAGTACTTC. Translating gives CASSRGRGLHEQYF.

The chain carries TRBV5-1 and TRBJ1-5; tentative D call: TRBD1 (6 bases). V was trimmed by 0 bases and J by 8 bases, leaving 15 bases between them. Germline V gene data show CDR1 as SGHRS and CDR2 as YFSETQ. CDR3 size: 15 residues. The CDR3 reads CASSLEGARGEPQHF. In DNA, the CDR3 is TGCGCCAGCAGCTTGGAAGGGGCCAGGGGTGAGCCCCAGCATTTT.

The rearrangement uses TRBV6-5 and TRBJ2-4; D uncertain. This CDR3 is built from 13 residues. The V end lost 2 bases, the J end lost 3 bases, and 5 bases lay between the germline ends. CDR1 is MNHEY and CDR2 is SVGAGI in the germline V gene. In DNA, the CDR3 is TGTGCCAGCAGTTACGGGCACAAAAACATTCAGTACTTC. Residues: CASSYGHKNIQYF.

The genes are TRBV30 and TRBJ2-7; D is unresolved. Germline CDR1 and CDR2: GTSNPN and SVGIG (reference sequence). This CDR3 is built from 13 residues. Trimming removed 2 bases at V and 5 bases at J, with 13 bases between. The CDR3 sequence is CAWSRRRDDEQYF. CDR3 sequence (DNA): TGTGCCTGGAGTCGGCGGAGAGACGACGAGCAGTACTTC.

The CDR3 here is CASSLFREGTEAFF. As DNA, the CDR3 is TGTGCCAGCAGCTTGTTTCGGGAGGGCACTGAAGCTTTCTTT. The chain recombines TRBV5-6 with TRBJ1-1; D call uncertain. CDR1 SGHDT and CDR2 YYEEEE come from the germline V gene. This CDR3 region has 14 residues. The V end lost 1 base, the J end lost 4 bases, and 11 bases lay between the germline ends.

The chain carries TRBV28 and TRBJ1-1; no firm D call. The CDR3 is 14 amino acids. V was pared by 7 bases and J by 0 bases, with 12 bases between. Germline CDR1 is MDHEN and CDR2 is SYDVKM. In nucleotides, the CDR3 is TGTGCCAGCACGAGAGGAGGCATGAACACTGAAGCTTTCTTT. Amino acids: CASTRGGMNTEAFF. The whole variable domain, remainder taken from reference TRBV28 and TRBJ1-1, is DVKVTQSSRYLVKRTGEKVFLECVQDMDHENMFWYRQDPGLGLRLIYFSYDVKMKEKGDIPEGYSVSREKKERFSLILESASTNQTSMYLCASTRGGMNTEAFFGQGTRLTVV.

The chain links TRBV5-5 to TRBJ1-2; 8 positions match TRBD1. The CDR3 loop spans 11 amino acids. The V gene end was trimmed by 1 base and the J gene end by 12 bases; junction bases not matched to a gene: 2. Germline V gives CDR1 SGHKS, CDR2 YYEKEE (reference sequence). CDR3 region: CASSLMDRDTF. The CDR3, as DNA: TGTGCCAGCAGCTTGATGGACAGGGACACCTTC.

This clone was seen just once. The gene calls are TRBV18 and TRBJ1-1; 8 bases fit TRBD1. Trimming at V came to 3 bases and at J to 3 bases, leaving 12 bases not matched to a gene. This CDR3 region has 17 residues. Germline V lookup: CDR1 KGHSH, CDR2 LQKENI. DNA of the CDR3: TGTGCCAGCTCACCTAATTCCGTGTCAGGGGGCTACACTGAAGCTTTCTTT. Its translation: CASSPNSVSGGYTEAFF.

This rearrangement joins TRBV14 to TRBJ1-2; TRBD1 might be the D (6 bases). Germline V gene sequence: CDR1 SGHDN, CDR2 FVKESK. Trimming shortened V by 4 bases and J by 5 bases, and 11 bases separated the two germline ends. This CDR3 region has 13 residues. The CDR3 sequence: CASSPQDRYGYTF. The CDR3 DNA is TGTGCCAGCAGCCCACAGGACAGATATGGCTACACCTTC.

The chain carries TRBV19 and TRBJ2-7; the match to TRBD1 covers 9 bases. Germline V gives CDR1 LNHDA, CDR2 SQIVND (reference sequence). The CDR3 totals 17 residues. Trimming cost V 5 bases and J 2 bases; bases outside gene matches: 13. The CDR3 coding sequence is TGTGCCAGTAGTCGAGAAACCGGGACAGGGATTCCCTACGAGCAGTACTTC. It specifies CASSRETGTGIPYEQYF.

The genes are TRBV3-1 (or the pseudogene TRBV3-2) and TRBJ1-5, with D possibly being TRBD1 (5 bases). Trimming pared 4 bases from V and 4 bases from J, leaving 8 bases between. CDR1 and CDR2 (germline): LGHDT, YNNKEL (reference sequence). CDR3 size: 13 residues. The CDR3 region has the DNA TGTGCCAGCAGCCGGAGGGGTAATCAGCCCCAGCATTTT. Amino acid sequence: CASSRRGNQPQHF.

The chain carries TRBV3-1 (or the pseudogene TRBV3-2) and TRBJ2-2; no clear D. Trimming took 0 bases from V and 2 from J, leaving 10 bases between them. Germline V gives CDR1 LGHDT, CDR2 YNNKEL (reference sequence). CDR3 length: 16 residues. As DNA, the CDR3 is TGTGCCAGCAGCCAAGAGATCCAGGTTAACACCGGGGAGCTGTTTTTT. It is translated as CASSQEIQVNTGELFF.

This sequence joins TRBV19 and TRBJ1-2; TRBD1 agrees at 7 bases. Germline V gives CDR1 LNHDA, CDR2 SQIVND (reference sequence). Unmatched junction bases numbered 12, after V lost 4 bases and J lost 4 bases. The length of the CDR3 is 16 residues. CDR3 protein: CASSRRAGGIVYGYTF. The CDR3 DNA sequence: TGTGCCAGTAGTAGAAGAGCAGGGGGGATAGTCTATGGCTACACCTTC.

The CDR3 reads CASRKQGQSSYEQYF. The CDR3 coding sequence is TGTGCCAGCAGGAAGCAAGGACAGAGCTCCTACGAGCAGTACTTC. V and J are TRBV27 and TRBJ2-7; maybe TRBD1 (6 bases). There are 15 residues in the CDR3. CDR1 is MNHEY and CDR2 is SMNVEV in the germline V gene (reference sequence). V dropped 6 bases and J dropped 0 bases, with 15 bases sitting between them.

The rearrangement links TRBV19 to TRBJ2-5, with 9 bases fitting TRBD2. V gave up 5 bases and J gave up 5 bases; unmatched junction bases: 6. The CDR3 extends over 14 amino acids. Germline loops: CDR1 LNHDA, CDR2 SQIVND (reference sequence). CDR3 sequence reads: CASSWAGGTETQYF. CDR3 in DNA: TGTGCCAGTAGTTGGGCGGGAGGGACGGAGACCCAGTACTTC.

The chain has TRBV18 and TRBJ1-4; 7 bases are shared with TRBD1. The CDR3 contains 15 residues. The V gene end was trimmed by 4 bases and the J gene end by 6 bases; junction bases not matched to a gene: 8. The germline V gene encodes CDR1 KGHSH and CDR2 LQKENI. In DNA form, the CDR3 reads TGTGCCAGCTCACAACAGGGGATATCGGATGAAAAACTGTTTTTT. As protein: CASSQQGISDEKLFF.